This TCR beta chain originates from a study of OX40 agonist ivuxolimab in advanced cancers. For the study at large: Patients were treated with ivuxolimab, an agonistic anti-OX40 (CD134) antibody. Overall study results and limits: Clones of CD4+ and CD8+ blood T cells grew by week 6 at doses of 0.1 to 3.0 mg/kg.

Germline CDR1 and CDR2: MDHEN and SYDVKM. The length of the CDR3 is 13 residues. The trim removed 7 bases at V and 4 bases at J, leaving 4 bases unmatched. This clone was detected only once. Its antigen remains unknown. The table came from immunoSEQ multiplex PCR; TCRdb's copy has only in-frame clones and leaves some out. The data contain some 47,000 clones, 75% to 85% of them seen just once; the ten biggest clones take up approximately 2%. This receptor was obtained from an adult with an advanced solid tumor such as melanoma, head and neck, liver or kidney cancer. The chain joins TRBV28 to TRBJ1-2, with 9 nucleotides matching TRBD1. This specimen was CD4+ or CD8+ T cells sorted from blood, taken in a trial of the OX40 agonist ivuxolimab. This CDR3 is CASTGQGLYGYTF. CDR3 coding DNA: TGTGCCAGCACCGGACAGGGGCTCTATGGCTACACCTTC.